These T cell receptor beta chains were read from a single sample in a study of cytomegalovirus exposure and HLA in healthy donors. The assay was immunoSEQ multiplex PCR, and TCRdb's table has in-frame clones only and misses some. Among around 150,000 clones listed, roughly four fifths were seen once. Sequencing used PBMCs. The receptors were gathered from a man aged 25-45 years in good health and CMV-seronegative. The CDR3 runs from the conserved cysteine through the conserved F or W. The D gene is left open where the match is weak. Not all rows give a size; the values are once, few, many and, for expanded clones, a class.

>TRBJ2-2|18|TRBV5-4|TRBD2|.
CASSPALAGDSDTGELFF
TGTGCCAGCAGCCCGGCGCTAGCGGGAGACTCGGACACCGGGGAGCTGTTTTTT
>TRBJ2-7|12|TRBV6-1|.|.
CASSGTGNEQYF
TGTGCCAGCAGTGGAACAGGGAACGAGCAGTACTTC
>TRBJ2-5|14|TRBV5-6|TRBD1|once
CASSLPTGIGTQYF
TGTGCCAGCAGCTTGCCGACAGGGATCGGGACCCAGTACTTC
>TRBJ1-1|17|TRBV19|.|.
CASSIVPQGMRNTEAFF
TGTGCCAGTAGTATAGTCCCGCAGGGGATGCGGAACACTGAAGCTTTCTTT
>TRBJ2-5|15|TRBV28|TRBD1|.
CASSLWGTEQETQYF
TGTGCCAGCAGTTTATGGGGGACAGAGCAAGAGACCCAGTACTTC
>TRBJ2-2|13|TRBV11-2|.|few
CASSTNNGGELFF
TGTGCCAGCAGCACAAATAATGGCGGGGAGCTGTTTTTT
>TRBJ2-3|16|TRBV10-3|TRBD2|once
CAISEAGLADGDTQYF
TGTGCCATCAGTGAGGCGGGACTAGCGGACGGGGATACGCAGTATTTT
>TRBJ1-1|21|TRBV4-1|TRBD1|.
CASSLRFGTGGIGRSLTEAFF
TGCGCCAGCAGCCTCCGGTTCGGGACAGGGGGCATCGGTCGAAGTCTCACTGAAGCTTTCTTT
>TRBJ2-7|15|TRBV2|.|.
CASSDGSRREDEQYF
TGTGCCAGCAGTGATGGGAGCCGGAGGGAGGACGAGCAGTACTTC
>TRBJ2-5|15|TRBV5-1|TRBD2|few
CASSLTSGEWETQYF
TGCGCCAGCAGCTTGACTAGCGGGGAGTGGGAGACCCAGTACTTC
>TRBJ1-4|13|TRBV18|.|.
CASQDTAREKLFF
TGTGCCAGCCAGGACACGGCTCGGGAAAAACTGTTTTTT
>TRBJ2-3|14|TRBV7-3|TRBD2|.
CASSTGLVTDTQYF
TGTGCCAGCAGCACCGGACTAGTCACAGATACGCAGTATTTT
>TRBJ2-7|12|TRBV27|.|.
CASRGAGGEQYF
TGTGCCAGCAGGGGCGCTGGGGGGGAGCAGTACTTC
>TRBJ2-1|15|TRBV5-1|TRBD2|.
CASRLAGSRYNEQFF
TGCGCCAGCAGGTTAGCGGGATCCCGGTACAATGAGCAGTTCTTC
>TRBJ2-1|16|TRBV11-1|.|.
CASSPDAGGSYNEQFF
TGTGCCAGCAGCCCAGATGCAGGGGGGTCCTACAATGAGCAGTTCTTC
>TRBJ1-2|14|TRBV5-6|.|.
CASSLGTSNYGYTF
TGTGCCAGCAGTCTTGGGACTTCTAACTATGGCTACACCTTC
>TRBJ2-6|16|TRBV5-1|TRBD1|.
CASSADRASGANVLTF
TGCGCCAGCAGCGCAGACAGGGCTTCTGGGGCCAACGTCCTGACTTTC
>TRBJ2-5|15|TRBV5-1|.|few
CASSLPGARGETQYF
TGCGCCAGCAGCTTGCCAGGGGCCCGGGGAGAGACCCAGTACTTC
>TRBJ2-1|14|TRBV15|.|.
CATSRDLADNEQFF
TGTGCCACCAGCAGAGATTTAGCCGACAATGAGCAGTTCTTC
>TRBJ2-7|14|TRBV4-2|TRBD1|.
CASSQEGQAGEQYF
TGTGCCAGCAGCCAAGAGGGACAGGCTGGCGAGCAGTACTTC
>TRBJ2-7|14|TRBV7-7|TRBD2|.
CASSPIAGENEQYF
TGTGCTAGCAGCCCTATAGCGGGAGAGAACGAGCAGTACTTC
>TRBJ2-5|15|TRBV7-9|TRBD1|.
CASSGRQGRDETQYF
TGTGCCAGCAGCGGCAGACAGGGACGGGACGAGACCCAGTACTTC
>TRBJ1-1|13|TRBV7-2|.|.
CASSSEGDTEAFF
TGTGCCAGCAGCTCTGAGGGGGACACTGAAGCTTTCTTT
>TRBJ2-7|15|TRBV2|TRBD2|.
CASRGGLAGAYEQYF
TGTGCCAGCAGGGGGGGACTAGCGGGAGCCTACGAGCAGTACTTC
>TRBJ2-3|17|TRBV29-1|TRBD1|.
CSVERGTGLGGTDTQYF
TGCAGCGTTGAACGTGGGACAGGGTTGGGTGGCACAGATACGCAGTATTTT
>TRBJ2-1|15|TRBV7-3|.|.
CASSLRGGNNNEQFF
TGTGCCAGCAGCTTAAGGGGAGGAAATAACAATGAGCAGTTCTTC
>TRBJ2-7|15|TRBV6-6|TRBD1|.
CASSFMTGELYEQYF
TGTGCCAGCAGTTTTATGACAGGGGAGCTCTACGAGCAGTACTTC
>TRBJ2-7|14|TRBV25-1|.|.
CASSQGDTIYEQYF
TGTGCCAGCAGCCAAGGGGACACAATCTACGAGCAGTACTTC
>TRBJ2-7|12|TRBV6-5|TRBD1|few
CASSTDRDIQYF
TGTGCCAGCAGCACGGACAGGGACATACAGTACTTC
>TRBJ2-7|15|TRBV6-5|TRBD1|.
CASSPDRARSYEQYF
TGTGCCAGCAGTCCAGACAGGGCTCGCTCCTACGAGCAGTACTTC
>TRBJ1-3|16|TRBV14|TRBD1|.
CASSPDRMGSGNTIYF
TGTGCCAGCAGCCCGGACAGGATGGGCTCTGGAAACACCATATATTTT
>TRBJ1-1|15|TRBV5-1|TRBD1|.
CASSFVQGANTEAFF
TGCGCCAGCAGCTTTGTACAGGGGGCGAACACTGAAGCTTTCTTT
>TRBJ2-7|15|TRBV28|TRBD1|.
CASSLGTDHTYEQYF
TGTGCCAGCAGTTTAGGGACAGATCATACCTACGAGCAGTACTTC
>TRBJ2-3|17|TRBV28|TRBD2|.
CASSLRRLAGGADTQYF
TGTGCCAGCAGTTTAAGACGTCTAGCGGGAGGCGCAGATACGCAGTATTTT
>TRBJ2-5|18|TRBV2|TRBD1|few
CASSEGWTGGLNRETQYF
TGTGCCAGCAGTGAAGGATGGACAGGGGGCCTAAATCGAGAGACCCAGTACTTC
>TRBJ2-7|15|TRBV10-2|TRBD2|.
CASSSTSGMQSEQYF
TGCGCCAGCAGCTCTACTAGCGGGATGCAAAGCGAGCAGTACTTC
>TRBJ2-2|16|TRBV4-1|.|.
CASSQEENRGTGGLFF
TGCGCCAGCAGCCAAGAAGAGAACCGGGGGACCGGGGGGCTGTTTTTT
>TRBJ1-2|13|TRBV19|.|.
CASSIGRNYGYTF
TGTGCCAGTAGTATAGGGCGGAACTATGGCTACACCTTC